A single sample is the source of the 8 T cell receptor beta chains below, sequenced in a study of technical replicates of blood from a handful of donors listed by TCRdb under 2017. Libraries were prepared through the immunoSEQ multiplex PCR assay. Sourced from immuneACCESS, this table was stored by TCRdb with only in-frame sequences that have V and J called. A share of the clones is absent; for the studies checked, an unresolved V gene accounts for under half, and the remainder has no known explanation. The sample table contains approximately 75,000 clones; only one count was recorded for roughly four fifths of them. 3% to 5% of the sample rests with the top ten. Sequencing input: PBMCs. The receptor source for this set is a human donor in good health. Some clones in this sample may be carry-over from other donors' samples.

This rearrangement joins TRBV10-3 to TRBJ2-2; 7 nucleotides match TRBD1. V was pared by 3 bases and J by 3 bases, with 10 bases of the junction left unmatched. This CDR3 spans 17 amino acids. Germline CDR1 and CDR2: ENHRY and SYGVKD. The CDR3 reads CAISDTRGQMYTGELFF. DNA for the CDR3: TGTGCCATCAGTGACACCCGGGGACAGATGTACACCGGGGAGCTGTTTTTT.

The chain recombines TRBV6-5 with TRBJ1-1; 8 bases align to TRBD1. The CDR3 runs 16 residues. CDR1 is MNHEY, CDR2 SVGAGI, per germline. Trimming removed 0 bases from V and 0 bases from J; junction bases left unmatched: 3. In nucleotides, the CDR3 is TGTGCCAGCAGTTACTCAGGGACAGGAGTGAACACTGAAGCTTTCTTT. Residues: CASSYSGTGVNTEAFF.

The table lists this clone with a count of one. The chain couples TRBV15 to TRBJ1-1; D unclear. The germline V and J ends were trimmed by 5 bases and 1 base, with 11 bases remaining between them. This CDR3 is built from 14 residues. Germline values: CDR1 LNHNV, CDR2 YYDKDF (reference sequence). The CDR3 DNA sequence: TGTGCCACCAGCGGCTCTCGGGGGAACACTGAAGCTTTCTTT. Its translation is CATSGSRGNTEAFF.

The rearrangement uses TRBV12-5 and TRBJ1-4, with TRBD1 matching 7 bases. V was clipped by 2 bases and J by 8 bases; unmatched bases: 23. This CDR3 has 20 residues. Per the germline V gene, CDR1 is LGHNT and CDR2 is FRNRAP. The CDR3, as DNA: TGTGCTAGTGGTTTGAAACTCACTGGACAGGTTCCTACAGAGGTCGAAAAACTGTTTTTT. This translates into CASGLKLTGQVPTEVEKLFF.

The chain links TRBV14 to TRBJ1-2, with D perhaps TRBD1 (6 bases). Per germline, CDR1 SGHDN and CDR2 FVKESK. Trimming removed 4 bases at V and 4 bases at J, with 10 bases between. The CDR3 is made up of 13 amino acids. As DNA, the CDR3 is TGTGCCAGCAGCCCAGGACAGTTCTATGGCTACACCTTC. Translating gives CASSPGQFYGYTF.

The V and J genes are TRBV4-1 and TRBJ1-2, with no clear D. Germline loops: CDR1 MGHRA, CDR2 YSYEKL. The CDR3 has 13 residues. V lost 6 bases, J lost 6 bases, and 14 bases lay in between. The CDR3 nucleotides read TGCGCCAGCAGTCTCTATCCGGGGAATGGCTACACCTTC. This sequence encodes CASSLYPGNGYTF.

The chain combines TRBV25-1 with TRBJ2-5; no clear D. From germline, CDR1 is MGHDK and CDR2 SYGVNS. This CDR3 spans 13 amino acids. V lost 0 bases and J lost 1, with 3 bases in between. DNA for the CDR3: TGTGCCAGCAGTGAATATAGCCAAGAGACCCAGTACTTC. Its protein product is CASSEYSQETQYF.

This clone has a handful of counts. This chain uses TRBV6-5 with TRBJ2-5; perhaps TRBD2 as D (6 bases). CDR1 MNHEY and CDR2 SVGAGI come from the germline V gene. The CDR3 has 15 residues. The V end lost 7 bases, the J end lost 5 bases, and 20 bases lay between the germline ends. CDR3 in amino acids: CASTFVGGTVETQYF. The CDR3 DNA reads TGTGCCAGCACTTTCGTCGGGGGTACGGTGGAGACCCAGTACTTC.